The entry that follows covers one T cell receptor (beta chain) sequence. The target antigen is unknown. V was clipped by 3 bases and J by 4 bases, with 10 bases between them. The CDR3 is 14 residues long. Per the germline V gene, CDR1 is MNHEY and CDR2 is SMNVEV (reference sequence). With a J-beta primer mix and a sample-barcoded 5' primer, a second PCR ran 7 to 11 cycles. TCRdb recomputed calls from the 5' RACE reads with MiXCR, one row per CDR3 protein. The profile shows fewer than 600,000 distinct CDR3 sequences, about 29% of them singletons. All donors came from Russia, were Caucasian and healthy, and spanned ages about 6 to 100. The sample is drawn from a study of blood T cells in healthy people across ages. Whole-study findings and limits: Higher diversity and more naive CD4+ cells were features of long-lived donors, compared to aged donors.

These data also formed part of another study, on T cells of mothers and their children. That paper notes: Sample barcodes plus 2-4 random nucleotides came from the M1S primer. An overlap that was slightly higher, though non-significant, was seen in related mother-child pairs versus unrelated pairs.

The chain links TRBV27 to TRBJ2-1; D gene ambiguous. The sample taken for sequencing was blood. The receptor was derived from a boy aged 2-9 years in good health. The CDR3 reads CASSFGALYNEQFF. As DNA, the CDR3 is TGTGCCAGCAGTTTCGGTGCCCTTTACAATGAGCAGTTCTTC.